These T cell receptor beta chains were read from a single sample in a study of CD8 T cells in Susac syndrome. TCRdb used MiXCR to reprocess the immunoSEQ multiplex PCR reads, holding one entry per CDR3 protein. In the table there are 20,000 or so distinct CDR3 sequences, about 95% of which are singletons. Sequenced input: CD8+ T cells from PBMCs. Source of these receptors: a human donor in good health. The CDR3 runs from the conserved cysteine through the conserved F or W. The D gene is left open where the match is weak.

j_gene	v_gene	d_gene	CDR3nt	CDR3aa
TRBJ2-1	TRBV28	.	TGTGCCAGCAGTCCATCCTCCAGGGCCCTGGTCTACAATGAGCAGTTCTTC	CASSPSSRALVYNEQFF
TRBJ2-1	TRBV5-1	.	TGCGCCAGCAGCTTGTCCGCCGGAGTAGGTGAGCAGTTCTTC	CASSLSAGVGEQFF
TRBJ2-1	TRBV27	TRBD2	TGTGCCAGCAGTTTATCGACTAGCGGGGGGGGCAATGAGCAGTTCTTC	CASSLSTSGGGNEQFF
TRBJ2-4	TRBV28	.	TGTGCCAGCACCGGAATGGAAGGCATTCAGTACTTC	CASTGMEGIQYF
TRBJ2-1	TRBV5-8	.	TGTGCCAGCAGCTTGTATCCGAGCTCCTACAATGAGCAGTTCTTC	CASSLYPSSYNEQFF
TRBJ2-7	TRBV5-1	TRBD1	TGCGCCAGCAGCTCCGGAACAGGGGGCGAACAGTACTTC	CASSSGTGGEQYF
TRBJ2-7	TRBV9	.	TGTGCCAGCAGCGTAGAGGGGACGGCTGCCTACGAGCAGTACTTC	CASSVEGTAAYEQYF
TRBJ2-7	TRBV27	TRBD1	TGTGCCAGCAGTTCAACTCCGGGACAGGGAGTTTACGAGCAGTACTTC	CASSSTPGQGVYEQYF
TRBJ1-4	TRBV29-1	.	TGCAGCGTTGAAAGTCGGCATAATGAAAAACTGTTTTTT	CSVESRHNEKLFF
TRBJ2-1	TRBV12-3/TRBV12-4	.	TGTGCCAGCAGTTGGGACTTTGCCGGTAATGAGCAGTTCTTC	CASSWDFAGNEQFF
TRBJ2-1	TRBV12-3/TRBV12-4	.	TGTGCCAGCAGTTTCGGTAGATCCTACAATGAGCAGTTCTTC	CASSFGRSYNEQFF
TRBJ2-5	TRBV6-9	TRBD2	TGTGCCAGCAGTACTCTCCAGCGGGACCTCAGTCAGACCCAGTACTTC	CASSTLQRDLSQTQYF
TRBJ2-1	TRBV3-1	TRBD2	TGTGCCAGCAGCCAAGATCTGGCTAGCGGGACTTACAATGAGCAGTTCTTC	CASSQDLASGTYNEQFF
TRBJ2-1	TRBV4-2	TRBD2	TGTGCCAGCAGCCAAGAGAGACTAGCGGGCAGCTCCTACAATGAGCAGTTCTTC	CASSQERLAGSSYNEQFF
TRBJ2-1	TRBV24-1	TRBD2	TGTGCCACCAGTGATGGTGGGACTAGCGGGTTTCAGGATGAGCAGTTCTTC	CATSDGGTSGFQDEQFF
TRBJ1-2	TRBV7-9	TRBD1	TGTGCCAGCAGCCCTAGACAGGGGGGAAAACCTGGCTACACCTTC	CASSPRQGGKPGYTF
TRBJ2-3	TRBV30	.	TGTGCCTGGACCGTGACCCGGACAGATACGCAGTATTTT	CAWTVTRTDTQYF
TRBJ1-5	TRBV2	.	TGTGCCAGCAAAGGAACAGAGCCTAGCAATCAGCCCCAGCATTTT	CASKGTEPSNQPQHF
TRBJ2-2	TRBV7-7	TRBD1	TGTGCCAGCAGCTTAGCCACAGGGGGCGCGGTCGGGGAGCTGTTTTTT	CASSLATGGAVGELFF
TRBJ2-7	TRBV3-1	.	TGTGCCAGCAGCAATCATCTGCAGGGACGACTCTCCTACGAGCAGTACTTC	CASSNHLQGRLSYEQYF
TRBJ2-1	TRBV7-9	.	TGTGCCAGCAGTCGAGGAAGCAATGAGCAGTTCTTC	CASSRGSNEQFF
TRBJ2-3	TRBV7-9	TRBD2	TGTGCCAGCAGCTTATTCATAGCGGGAGGGCCTGACACAGATACGCAGTATTTT	CASSLFIAGGPDTDTQYF
TRBJ1-2	TRBV28	TRBD1	TGTGCCAGCAGTTTGGACAGGGGGTACTATGGCTACACCTTC	CASSLDRGYYGYTF
TRBJ2-1	TRBV11-2	.	TGTGCCAGCAGCTTAGTAGTGAGAGAGTCCTACAATGAGCAGTTCTTC	CASSLVVRESYNEQFF
TRBJ2-5	TRBV7-2	.	TGTGCCAGCAGCTTTTTTAGAATCGCTAGTGAGACCCAGTACTTC	CASSFFRIASETQYF
TRBJ2-4	TRBV7-2	.	TGTGCCAGCAGCTTAGCGCGAGGACTAGCCAAAAACATTCAGTACTTC	CASSLARGLAKNIQYF